Sequencing of this T cell receptor beta chain was carried out in a study of naive and memory T cell subsets. Overall study findings and caveats: RNA-based TCR counts may shift with T cell activation and differentiation. A few larger clonotypes appeared in naive repertoires, especially CD8, possibly memory cells re-expressing CD45RA.

Two oligonucleotides, mixed equimolar, formed the beta constant-region primer covering TRBC1 and TRBC2. Four rounds of PCR amplified the ligated cDNA using nested alpha and beta constant-region primers plus SP2. One entry per CDR3 protein, called by TCRdb with MiXCR from the UMI-ligation and nested PCR reads. The sample consists of more than 120,000 distinct CDR3 sequences, about 20% of them appearing once. About this clonotype itself: Its antigen is not identified.

The V and J ends lost 5 bases and 3 bases respectively, with 8 bases between them. The CDR3 runs 13 residues. CDR1 is PRHDT, CDR2 FYEKMQ, per germline (reference sequence). CD4 T cells were positively selected, then CD8 T cells from the CD4-negative fraction. The sequencing input was naive CD8+ T cells from blood. The clonotype originates from a human donor in good health. The chain joins TRBV13 to TRBJ2-1, with D possibly matching TRBD1 (6 bases). In DNA, the CDR3 is TGTGCCAGCAGCCCAGGGGTCTACAATGAGCAGTTCTTC. It codes for CASSPGVYNEQFF.